This entry is about one T cell receptor beta chain. What it recognizes is unknown. The data were taken from a study of T cell responses to AZD1222 COVID-19 vaccine. Study-level results: Possibly, clonal diversity was underestimated; donors were largely white British and included more females.

Germline V gene data show CDR1 as MNHEY and CDR2 as SVGAGI. CDR3 length equals 14 residues. V lost 6 bases and J lost 1, with 12 bases in between. Clones were read by immunoSEQ multiplex PCR, and TCRdb kept only the in-frame ones, dropping some. Of some 150,000 clones listed, around four fifths are singletons. The J gene is TRBJ2-5, the V gene TRBV6-5; TRBD1 might be the D (6 bases). The sequence derives from an adult in good health. Sequences were derived from peripheral blood, sampled on day 0 of MenACWY control vaccination. CDR3 DNA sequence: TGTGCCAGCAGGGATACAGGGAGCCAAGAGACCCAGTACTTC. Protein sequence: CASRDTGSQETQYF.